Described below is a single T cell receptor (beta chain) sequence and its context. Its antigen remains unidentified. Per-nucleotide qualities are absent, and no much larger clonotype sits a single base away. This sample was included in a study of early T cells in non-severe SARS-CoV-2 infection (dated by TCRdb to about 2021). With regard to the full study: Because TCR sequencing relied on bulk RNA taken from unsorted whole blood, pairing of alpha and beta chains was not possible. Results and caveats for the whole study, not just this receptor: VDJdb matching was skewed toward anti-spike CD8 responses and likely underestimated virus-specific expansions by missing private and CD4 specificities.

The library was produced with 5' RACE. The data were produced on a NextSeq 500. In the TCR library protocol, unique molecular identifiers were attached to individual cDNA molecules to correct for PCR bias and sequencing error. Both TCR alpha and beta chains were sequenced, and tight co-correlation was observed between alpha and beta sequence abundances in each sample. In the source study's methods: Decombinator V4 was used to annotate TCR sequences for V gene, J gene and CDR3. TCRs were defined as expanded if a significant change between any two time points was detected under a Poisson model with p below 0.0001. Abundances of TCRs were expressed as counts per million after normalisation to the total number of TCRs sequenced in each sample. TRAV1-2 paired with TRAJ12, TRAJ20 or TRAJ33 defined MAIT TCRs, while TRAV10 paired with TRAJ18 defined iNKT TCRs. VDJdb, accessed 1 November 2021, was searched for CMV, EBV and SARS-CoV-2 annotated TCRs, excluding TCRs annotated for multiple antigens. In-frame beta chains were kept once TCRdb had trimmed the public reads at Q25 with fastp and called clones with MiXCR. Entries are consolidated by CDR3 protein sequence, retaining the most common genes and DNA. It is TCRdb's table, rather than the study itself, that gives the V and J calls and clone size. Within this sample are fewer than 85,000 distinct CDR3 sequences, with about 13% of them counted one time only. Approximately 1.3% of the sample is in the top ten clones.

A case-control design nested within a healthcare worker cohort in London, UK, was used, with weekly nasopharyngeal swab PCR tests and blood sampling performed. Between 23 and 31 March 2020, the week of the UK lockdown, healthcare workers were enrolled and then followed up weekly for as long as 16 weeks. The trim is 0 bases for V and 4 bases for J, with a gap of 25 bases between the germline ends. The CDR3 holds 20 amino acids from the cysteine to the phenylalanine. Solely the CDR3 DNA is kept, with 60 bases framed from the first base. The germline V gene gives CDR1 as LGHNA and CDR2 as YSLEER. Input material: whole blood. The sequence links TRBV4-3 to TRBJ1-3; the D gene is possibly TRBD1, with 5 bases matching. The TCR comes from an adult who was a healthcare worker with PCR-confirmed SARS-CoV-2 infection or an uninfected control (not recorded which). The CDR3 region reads CASSQDLGRSTLAGGNTIYF. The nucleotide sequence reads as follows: TGCGCCAGCAGCCAAGATCTGGGACGGTCTACCCTCGCGGGGGGAAACACCATATATTTT.